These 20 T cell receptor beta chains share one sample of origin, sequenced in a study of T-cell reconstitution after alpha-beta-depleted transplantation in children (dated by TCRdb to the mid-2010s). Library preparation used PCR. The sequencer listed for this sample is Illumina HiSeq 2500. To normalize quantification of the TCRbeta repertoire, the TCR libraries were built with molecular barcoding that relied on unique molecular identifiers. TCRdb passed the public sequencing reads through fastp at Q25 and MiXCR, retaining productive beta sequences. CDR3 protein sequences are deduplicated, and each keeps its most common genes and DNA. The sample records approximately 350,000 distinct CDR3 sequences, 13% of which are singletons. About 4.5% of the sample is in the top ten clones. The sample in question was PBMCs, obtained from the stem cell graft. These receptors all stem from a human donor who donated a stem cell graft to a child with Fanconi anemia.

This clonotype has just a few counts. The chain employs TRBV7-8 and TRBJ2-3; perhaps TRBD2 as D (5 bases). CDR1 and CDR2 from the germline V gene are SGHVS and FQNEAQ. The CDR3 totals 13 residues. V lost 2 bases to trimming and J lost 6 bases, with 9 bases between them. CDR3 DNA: TGTGCCAGCAGCTTAAATAGGGAGGATACGCAGTATTTT. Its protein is CASSLNREDTQYF.

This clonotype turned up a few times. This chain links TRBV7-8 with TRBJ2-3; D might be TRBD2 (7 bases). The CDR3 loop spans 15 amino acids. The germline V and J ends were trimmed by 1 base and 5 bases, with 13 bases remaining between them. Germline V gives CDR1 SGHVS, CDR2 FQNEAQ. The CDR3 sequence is CASSLDHREGDTQYF. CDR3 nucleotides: TGTGCCAGCAGCTTAGATCACAGGGAGGGAGATACGCAGTATTTT.

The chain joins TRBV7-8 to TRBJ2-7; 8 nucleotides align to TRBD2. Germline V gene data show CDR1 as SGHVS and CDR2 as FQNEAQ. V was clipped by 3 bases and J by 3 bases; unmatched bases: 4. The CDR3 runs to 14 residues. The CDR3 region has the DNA TGTGCCAGCAGCTTGGGGACTAGGAACTACGAGCAGTACTTC. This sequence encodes CASSLGTRNYEQYF.

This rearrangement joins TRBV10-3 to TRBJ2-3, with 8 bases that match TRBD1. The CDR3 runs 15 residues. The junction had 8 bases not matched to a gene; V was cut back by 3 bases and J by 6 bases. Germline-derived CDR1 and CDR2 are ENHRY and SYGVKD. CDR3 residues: CAISDTGGFFDTQYF. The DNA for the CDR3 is TGTGCCATCAGTGACACAGGGGGATTTTTTGATACGCAGTATTTT.

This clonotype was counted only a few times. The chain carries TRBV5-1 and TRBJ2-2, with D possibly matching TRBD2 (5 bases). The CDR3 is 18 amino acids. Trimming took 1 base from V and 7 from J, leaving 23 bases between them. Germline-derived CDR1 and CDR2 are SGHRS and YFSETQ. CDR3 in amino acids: CASSLIMSTGSGGGELFF. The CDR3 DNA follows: TGCGCCAGCAGCTTGATAATGTCGACGGGATCCGGTGGCGGGGAGCTGTTTTTT.

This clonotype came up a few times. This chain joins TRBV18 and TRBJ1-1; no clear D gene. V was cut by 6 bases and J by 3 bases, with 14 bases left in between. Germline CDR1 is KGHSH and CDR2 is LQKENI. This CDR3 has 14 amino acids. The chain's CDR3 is CASSTKRLDTEAFF. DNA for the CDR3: TGTGCCAGCTCTACGAAACGATTAGACACTGAAGCTTTCTTT.

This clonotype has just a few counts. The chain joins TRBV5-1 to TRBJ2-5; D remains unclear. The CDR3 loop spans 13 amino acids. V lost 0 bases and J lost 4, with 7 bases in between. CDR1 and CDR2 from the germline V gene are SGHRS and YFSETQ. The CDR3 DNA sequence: TGCGCCAGCAGCTTGGTTCCCGGAGAGACCCAGTACTTC. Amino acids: CASSLVPGETQYF.

The CDR3 nucleotides are TGTGCCAGCAGTTCACCGGCGGGGGGCCTCCGCACAGATACGCAGTATTTT. It is translated as CASSSPAGGLRTDTQYF. The chain carries TRBV28 and TRBJ2-3; 8 bases agree with TRBD2. Per germline, CDR1 MDHEN and CDR2 SYDVKM. J gave up 1 base and V 4 bases, and 10 bases lay outside the gene matches. The CDR3 runs 17 residues.

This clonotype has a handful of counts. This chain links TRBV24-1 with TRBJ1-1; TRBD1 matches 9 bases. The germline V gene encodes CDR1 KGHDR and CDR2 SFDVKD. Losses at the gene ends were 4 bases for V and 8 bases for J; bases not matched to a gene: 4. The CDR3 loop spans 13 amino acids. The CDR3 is CATSDPDRGEAFF. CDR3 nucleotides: TGTGCCACCAGTGACCCGGACAGGGGAGAAGCTTTCTTT.

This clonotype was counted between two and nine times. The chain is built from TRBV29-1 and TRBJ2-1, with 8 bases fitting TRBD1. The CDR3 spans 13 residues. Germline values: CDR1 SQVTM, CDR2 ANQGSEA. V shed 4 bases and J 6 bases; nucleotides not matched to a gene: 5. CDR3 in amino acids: CSVARDRSNEQFF. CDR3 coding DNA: TGCAGCGTTGCCCGGGACAGGTCCAATGAGCAGTTCTTC.

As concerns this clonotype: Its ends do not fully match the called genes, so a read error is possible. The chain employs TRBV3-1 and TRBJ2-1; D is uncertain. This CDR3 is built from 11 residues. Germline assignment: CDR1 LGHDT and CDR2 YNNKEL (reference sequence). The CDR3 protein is CTSSNLNEQFF. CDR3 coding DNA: TGTACCAGCTCCAACCTCAATGAGCAGTTCTTC.

The CDR3 DNA reads TGTGCCAGCATACTTCAGGGAGGCTTTGGCTACACCTTC. This encodes CASILQGGFGYTF. The chain uses TRBV12-3 or TRBV12-4 and TRBJ1-2, with D maybe TRBD1 (5 bases). The CDR3 consists of 13 residues. Trimming took 7 bases from V and 7 from J, leaving 16 bases between them.

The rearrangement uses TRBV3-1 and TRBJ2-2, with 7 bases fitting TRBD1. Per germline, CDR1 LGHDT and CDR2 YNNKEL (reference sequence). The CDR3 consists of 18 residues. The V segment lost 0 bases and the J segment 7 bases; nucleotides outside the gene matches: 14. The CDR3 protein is CASSQDPPDRRKIGELFF. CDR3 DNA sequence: TGTGCCAGCAGCCAAGATCCACCGGACAGGAGGAAGATCGGGGAGCTGTTTTTT.

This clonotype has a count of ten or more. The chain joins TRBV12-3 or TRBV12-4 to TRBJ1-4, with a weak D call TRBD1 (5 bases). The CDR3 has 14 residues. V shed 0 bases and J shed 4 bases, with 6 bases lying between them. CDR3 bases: TGTGCCAGCAGTTTAGCAGGGGTTAATGAAAAACTGTTTTTT. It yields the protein CASSLAGVNEKLFF.

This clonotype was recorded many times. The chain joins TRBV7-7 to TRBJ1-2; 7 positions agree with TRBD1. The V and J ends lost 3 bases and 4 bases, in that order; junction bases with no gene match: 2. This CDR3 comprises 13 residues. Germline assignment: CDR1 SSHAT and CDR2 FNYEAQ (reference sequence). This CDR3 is CASSLTGPYGYTF. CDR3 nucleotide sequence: TGTGCCAGCAGCTTGACAGGGCCCTATGGCTACACCTTC. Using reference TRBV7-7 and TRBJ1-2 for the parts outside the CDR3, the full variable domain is GAGVSQSPRYKVTKRGQDVTLRCDPISSHATLYWYQQALGQGPEFLTYFNYEAQPDKSGLPSDRFSAERPEGSISTLTIQRTEQRDSAMYRCASSLTGPYGYTFGSGTRLTVV.

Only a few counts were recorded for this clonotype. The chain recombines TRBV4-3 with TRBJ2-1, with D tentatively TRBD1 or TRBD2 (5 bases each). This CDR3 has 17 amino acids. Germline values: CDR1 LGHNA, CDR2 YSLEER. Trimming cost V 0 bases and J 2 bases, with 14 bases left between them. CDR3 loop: CASSQDHTGPPYNEQFF. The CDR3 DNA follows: TGCGCCAGCAGCCAAGATCATACGGGACCCCCCTACAATGAGCAGTTCTTC.

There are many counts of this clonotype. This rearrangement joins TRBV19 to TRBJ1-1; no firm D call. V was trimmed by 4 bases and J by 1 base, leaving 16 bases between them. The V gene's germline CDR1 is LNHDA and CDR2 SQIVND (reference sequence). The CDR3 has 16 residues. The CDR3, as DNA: TGTGCCAGTAGTAAAGGACTCTATGGAACGAACACTGAAGCTTTCTTT. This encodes CASSKGLYGTNTEAFF.

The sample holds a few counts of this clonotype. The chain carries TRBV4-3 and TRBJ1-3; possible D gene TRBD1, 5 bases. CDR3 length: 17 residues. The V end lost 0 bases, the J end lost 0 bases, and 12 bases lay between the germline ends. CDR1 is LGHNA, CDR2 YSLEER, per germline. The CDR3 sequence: CASSQDRSQGSGNTIYF. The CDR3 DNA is TGCGCCAGCAGCCAAGATCGATCCCAGGGCTCTGGAAACACCATATATTTT.

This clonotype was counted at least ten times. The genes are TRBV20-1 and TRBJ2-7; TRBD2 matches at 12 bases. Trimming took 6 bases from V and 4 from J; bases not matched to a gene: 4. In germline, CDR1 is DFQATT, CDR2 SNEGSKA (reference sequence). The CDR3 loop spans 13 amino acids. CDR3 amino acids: CSAAGTSGYEQYF. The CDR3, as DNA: TGCAGTGCCGCCGGGACTAGCGGGTACGAGCAGTACTTC.

CDR3 region: CAWNGELFSYNEQFF. As DNA, the CDR3 is TGTGCCTGGAACGGTGAACTTTTTTCCTACAATGAGCAGTTCTTC. This sequence joins TRBV30 and TRBJ2-1; D not certain. The CDR3 is 15 residues long. Germline lookup yields CDR1 GTSNPN and CDR2 SVGIG (reference sequence). Trimming cost V 4 bases and J 1 base, with 14 bases left between them.